Given below is one T cell receptor (beta chain) in context. This specimen comes from a study of T-cell memory formation after mild COVID-19. Study information: TCR clusters showed largely donor specificity.

TCRdb passed the 5' RACE reads through MiXCR, listing each CDR3 protein once. The table has about 300,000 distinct CDR3 sequences, approximately 19% seen once. CDR3 length: 15 residues. V was pared by 4 bases and J by 2 bases, with 12 bases between. The germline V gene encodes CDR1 SNHLY and CDR2 FYNNEI. What was sequenced was PBMCs or a T cell subset sorted from them (not recorded which). This sequence was found in a man aged 18 to 30 who had mild COVID-19 (a few samples of this study predate the infection). Cell type and time point are not known. This sequence joins TRBV2 and TRBJ2-1; D is perhaps TRBD2 (7 bases). The CDR3 coding sequence is TGTGCCAGCAGTGTGGGGGGGGCTGCCTACAATGAGCAGTTCTTC. Residues: CASSVGGAAYNEQFF.